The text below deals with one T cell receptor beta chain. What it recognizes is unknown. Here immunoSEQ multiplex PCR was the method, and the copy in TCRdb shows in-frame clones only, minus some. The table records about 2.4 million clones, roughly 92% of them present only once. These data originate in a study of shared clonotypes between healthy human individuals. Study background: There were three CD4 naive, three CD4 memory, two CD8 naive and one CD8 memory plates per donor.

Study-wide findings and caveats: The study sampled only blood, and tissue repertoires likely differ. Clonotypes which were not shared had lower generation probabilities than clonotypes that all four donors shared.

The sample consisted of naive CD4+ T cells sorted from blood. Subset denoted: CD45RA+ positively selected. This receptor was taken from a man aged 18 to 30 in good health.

The CDR3 DNA reads as TGTGCCAGTAGTGGCAGGGCAGATACGCAGTATTTT. As protein: CASSGRADTQYF. V is TRBV19 and J is TRBJ2-3, with D perhaps TRBD1 (5 bases). The germline CDR1 and CDR2 sequences are LNHDA and SQIVND (reference sequence). Trimming stripped 5 bases from V and 4 bases from J, with 7 bases between. The CDR3 runs to 12 residues.